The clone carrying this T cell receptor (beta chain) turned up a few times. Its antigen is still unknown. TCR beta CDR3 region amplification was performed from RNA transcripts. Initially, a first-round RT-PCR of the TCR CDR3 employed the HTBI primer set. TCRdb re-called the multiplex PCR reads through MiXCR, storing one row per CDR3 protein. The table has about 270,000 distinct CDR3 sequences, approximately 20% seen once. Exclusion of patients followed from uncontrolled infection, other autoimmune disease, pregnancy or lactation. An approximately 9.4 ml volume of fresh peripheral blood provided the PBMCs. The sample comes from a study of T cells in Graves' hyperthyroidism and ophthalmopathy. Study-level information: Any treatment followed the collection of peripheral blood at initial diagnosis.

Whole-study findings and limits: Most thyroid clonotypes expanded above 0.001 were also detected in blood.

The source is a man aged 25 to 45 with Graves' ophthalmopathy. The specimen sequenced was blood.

CDR3 in DNA: TGTGCCAGCAGCTCGACAGGGGTAGCCAAAAACATTCAGTACTTC. Translated, it gives CASSSTGVAKNIQYF. This rearrangement joins TRBV6-1 to TRBJ2-4; 8 bases agree with TRBD1. From germline, CDR1 is MNHNS and CDR2 SASEGT. This CDR3 comprises 15 residues. The trim removed 6 bases at V and 0 bases at J, leaving 4 bases unmatched.